Below, 11 T cell receptor beta chains from the same sample are listed, as sequenced in a study of beta chain features in type 1 diabetes (dated by TCRdb to 2016 to 2018). Library preparation used the immunoSEQ multiplex PCR assay. The entire isolated RNA was reverse transcribed using the High Capacity cDNA Reverse Transcription Kit, and thus expressed TCRB transcripts were sequenced. Here the immuneACCESS table is served through TCRdb, limited to in-frame sequences with V and J called. Missing clones are a known gap in these copies; in checked studies unresolved V genes cover under half, and the rest lacks a known reason. The sample table contains hundreds of thousands of clones; only one count was recorded for 13% of them. 0.022% of the sample lies in the top ten. The antigens these receptors bind are not known. What the work shows at the level of the full study, not this receptor alone: A moderate but significant shortening of TCRB CDR3 length was observed in type 1 diabetes patients in all four CD4+ subsets.

Input material: naive CD4+ T cells from blood. The cell subset or site label for this specimen denotes: true naive CD4+ T cells. Receptor source: a man aged 18 to 35 with type 1 diabetes.

In this sample, this clone turned up once. The V gene is TRBV9, the J gene TRBJ2-1, with a weak D call TRBD1 (6 bases). The CDR3 covers 17 residues. V lost 3 bases and J lost 6, with 22 bases in between. Germline V gene sequence: CDR1 SGDLS, CDR2 YYNGEE. The CDR3 coding sequence is TGTGCCAGCAGCGGAGAACGACAGGCCCCCCGGGCCAATGAGCAGTTCTTC. Residues: CASSGERQAPRANEQFF.

V and J are TRBV15 and TRBJ1-2; no clear D gene. V dropped 1 base and J dropped 6 bases, with 18 bases sitting between them. The CDR3 runs to 16 residues. The germline V gene encodes CDR1 LNHNV and CDR2 YYDKDF (reference sequence). This CDR3 reads CATSRAHGQVWNGYTF. CDR3 nucleotides: TGTGCCACCAGCAGAGCGCACGGGCAGGTTTGGAATGGCTACACCTTC.

The V and J genes are TRBV9 and TRBJ2-2, with D unresolved. Looked up from germline, CDR1 is SGDLS and CDR2 is YYNGEE. The CDR3 consists of 13 residues. The germline V and J ends were trimmed by 6 bases and 0 bases, with 6 bases remaining between them. CDR3: CASTSSNTGELFF. CDR3 DNA: TGTGCCAGCACCTCCTCGAACACCGGGGAGCTGTTTTTT.

This clone occurred a few times. In DNA form, the CDR3 reads TGTGCCAGCAGCTTGCCAGGCCCAGAGACCCAGTACTTC. Its protein is CASSLPGPETQYF. V usage is TRBV5-4 and J usage is TRBJ2-5; no firm D call. V dropped 1 base and J dropped 4 bases, with 8 bases sitting between them. The CDR3 contains 13 residues. The germline gives CDR1 SGHNT, CDR2 YYREEE (reference sequence).

The rearrangement uses TRBV4-1 and TRBJ1-3; D unclear. Germline loops: CDR1 MGHRA, CDR2 YSYEKL. V was shortened by 2 bases and J by 0 bases, with 8 bases between the two germline ends. This CDR3 spans 15 amino acids. The CDR3 DNA reads as TGCGCCAGCAGCCAATGGGGTGTCTCTGGAAACACCATATATTTT. It is translated as CASSQWGVSGNTIYF.

This chain uses TRBV9 with TRBJ1-5; D not certain. In germline, CDR1 is SGDLS, CDR2 YYNGEE. This CDR3 is built from 15 residues. V dropped 4 bases and J dropped 2 bases, with 13 bases sitting between them. The CDR3 protein is CASSPGPSGNQPQHF. DNA of the CDR3: TGTGCCAGCAGCCCCGGACCCTCGGGCAATCAGCCCCAGCATTTT.

The chain joins TRBV28 to TRBJ1-2, with unresolved D. The germline gives CDR1 MDHEN, CDR2 SYDVKM. V lost 6 bases and J 5 bases, leaving 16 bases between the germline ends. The CDR3 is 14 amino acids. The CDR3 DNA is TGTGCCAGCAGCATAGACCGAGAATATTATGGCTACACCTTC. Translating it yields CASSIDREYYGYTF.

The chain couples TRBV7-6 to TRBJ2-3; TRBD2 matches 7 bases. V shed 8 bases and J 2 bases; nucleotides not matched to a gene: 7. Germline V gene data show CDR1 as SGHVS and CDR2 as FNYEAQ. There are 14 residues in the CDR3. CDR3 region: CASSSSGNTDTQYF. The CDR3 DNA is TGTGCCAGCTCTTCTAGCGGTAACACAGATACGCAGTATTTT.

This clone was observed a few times. CDR3 in DNA: TGCGCCAGCAGCGTCGGGACGACAGAGACCCAGTACTTC. Amino acids: CASSVGTTETQYF. The chain employs TRBV5-1 and TRBJ2-5, with D perhaps TRBD1 or TRBD2 (5 bases each). The CDR3 is made up of 13 amino acids. Looked up from germline, CDR1 is SGHRS and CDR2 is YFSETQ. The ends were cut back, 4 bases at V and 4 bases at J, with 11 bases in the middle.

This clone was seen only once. V gene TRBV30 combines with J gene TRBJ1-1; D is possibly TRBD1 (6 bases). Looked up from germline, CDR1 is GTSNPN and CDR2 is SVGIG (reference sequence). CDR3 size: 15 residues. Trimming shortened V by 2 bases and J by 6 bases, and 19 bases separated the two germline ends. The CDR3 DNA is TGTGCCTGGAGTCCGGGCGGGGGGCGCAGGGCTGAAGCTTTCTTT. Translation: CAWSPGGGRRAEAFF. The whole variable domain, remainder taken from reference TRBV30 and TRBJ1-1, is SQTIHQWPATLVQPVGSPLSLECTVEGTSNPNLYWYRQAAGRGLQLLFYSVGIGQISSEVPQNLSASRPQDRQFILSSKKLLLSDSGFYLCAWSPGGGRRAEAFFGQGTRLTVV.

There are a few counts of this clone. The rearrangement uses TRBV13 and TRBJ2-7; the D gene is possibly TRBD1 (5 bases). This CDR3 has 13 amino acids. V shed 2 bases and J shed 5 bases, with 10 bases lying between them. Germline values: CDR1 PRHDT, CDR2 FYEKMQ (reference sequence). CDR3 protein: CASSLSRGNEQYF. The CDR3 DNA is TGTGCCAGCAGCTTATCAAGGGGTAACGAGCAGTACTTC. The variable domain in full, with the rest retrieved from reference TRBV13 and TRBJ2-7, is AAGVIQSPRHLIKEKRETATLKCYPIPRHDTVYWYQQGPGQDPQFLISFYEKMQSDKGSIPDRFSAQQFSDYHSELNMSSLELGDSALYFCASSLSRGNEQYFGPGTRLTVT.